This T cell receptor beta chain was recovered during a study of cytomegalovirus exposure and HLA in healthy donors. 60 Vbeta and 13 Jbeta primers were used in PCR. The repertoire was sequenced with immunoSEQ multiplex PCR; TCRdb's copy has only in-frame clones and lacks some. Altogether about 150,000 clones are present, around 80% being singletons, with the ten largest covering 5.6%. Germline V CDR1 and CDR2: WNHNN, SYGVQD (reference sequence). V was cut by 1 base and J by 0 bases, with 11 bases left in between. This CDR3 is built from 16 residues. As regards this clone: As yet, its antigen is unknown.

Study-wide findings and caveats: It was reported that the classifier diagnosed cytomegalovirus status with high specificity and sensitivity in both the original and validation cohorts.

The rearrangement joins TRBV10-1 to TRBJ2-3; D perhaps matches TRBD2 (6 bases). The sequencing input was PBMCs. This sequence originates from a woman aged 40 to 49 in good health and CMV-seropositive. CDR3 sequence reads: CASSEYQSGSTDTQYF. Written as DNA, the CDR3 is TGCGCCAGCAGTGAGTATCAGAGCGGGAGCACAGATACGCAGTATTTT.